The 8 T cell receptor beta chains reported below all come from one sample, sequenced in a study of blood T cell repertoires in COVID-19. This table comes from immunoSEQ multiplex PCR, and its TCRdb copy is limited to in-frame clones, with some not included. The sample has a few hundred thousand clones; around 92% are singletons. The specimen sequenced was peripheral blood. All receptors derive from a middle-aged man with acute or convalescent COVID-19.

This clone was seen just once. V and J are TRBV18 and TRBJ1-2; TRBD1 is a possible D gene (6 bases). Germline CDR1 KGHSH, CDR2 LQKENI. The CDR3 has 13 amino acids. V was clipped by 3 bases and J by 4 bases, with 9 bases between them. Written as DNA, the CDR3 is TGTGCCAGCTCACCCGAGGACAGCTATGGCTACACCTTC. This gives the protein CASSPEDSYGYTF.

The rearrangement joins TRBV9 to TRBJ2-1, with TRBD2 identical over 11 bases. V shed 1 base, J shed 7 bases, and the junction held 13 bases outside the gene matches. Germline-derived CDR1 and CDR2 are SGDLS and YYNGEE. This CDR3 is 18 amino acids long. The CDR3 nucleotides are TGTGCCAGCAGCGTACCCCCTTACACTAGCGGGAGAGTAAATGAGCAGTTCTTC. This sequence encodes CASSVPPYTSGRVNEQFF.

The sample holds a few counts of this clone. This rearrangement joins TRBV2 to TRBJ2-3, with 8 positions matching TRBD1. Germline-derived CDR1 and CDR2 are SNHLY and FYNNEI. J lost 2 bases, V lost 6 bases, and 16 bases had no gene match. CDR3 length: 18 amino acids. The DNA for the CDR3 is TGTGCCAGCAGGGGGATTACCGGACAGGGACAATCCACAGATACGCAGTATTTT. Translation: CASRGITGQGQSTDTQYF.

V and J are TRBV19 and TRBJ2-7, with D unresolved. Germline values: CDR1 LNHDA, CDR2 SQIVND (reference sequence). Between the trimmed V and J ends, which lost 3 bases and 1 base, there was a span of 7 bases. There are 13 residues in the CDR3. The CDR3 region has the DNA TGTGCCAGTAGTATCGACTCATCCTACGAGCAGTACTTC. It is translated as CASSIDSSYEQYF.

The chain is built from TRBV3-1 (or the pseudogene TRBV3-2) and TRBJ2-7; D is possibly TRBD2 (5 bases). The CDR3 is made up of 12 amino acids. CDR1 and CDR2 from the germline V gene are LGHDT and YNNKEL (reference sequence). V was clipped by 1 base and J by 4 bases, with 5 bases between them. The CDR3 DNA sequence: TGTGCCAGCAGCCAAGGAGGGTACGAGCAGTACTTC. Residues: CASSQGGYEQYF.

The CDR3 region is CASRKTGNRGTEAFF. In DNA, the CDR3 is TGTGCCAGCAGGAAGACAGGGAATAGGGGCACTGAAGCTTTCTTT. The chain links TRBV2 to TRBJ1-1; 7 bases line up with TRBD1. Germline V gene data show CDR1 as SNHLY and CDR2 as FYNNEI. The CDR3 has 15 residues. The V and J ends lost 6 bases and 4 bases, in that order; junction bases with no gene match: 11.

CDR3: CAVKRALIMPLHF. CDR3 in DNA: TGTGCCGTAAAGAGGGCCCTAATTATGCCCCTCCACTTT. The rearrangement joins TRBV6-5 to TRBJ1-6; D is ambiguous. The V gene's germline CDR1 is MNHEY and CDR2 SVGAGI. Deletions cut 11 bases from V and 13 bases from J, with 21 bases between. This CDR3 comprises 13 residues.

This chain links TRBV3-1 (or the pseudogene TRBV3-2) with TRBJ1-2; weak D call: TRBD1 (6 bases). This CDR3 comprises 16 residues. Germline values: CDR1 LGHDT, CDR2 YNNKEL (reference sequence). V was cut by 4 bases and J by 5 bases, with 20 bases left in between. The CDR3 loop reads CASSLRQVPQLYGYTF. CDR3 nucleotide sequence: TGTGCCAGCAGCCTAAGACAGGTCCCTCAACTATATGGCTACACCTTC.